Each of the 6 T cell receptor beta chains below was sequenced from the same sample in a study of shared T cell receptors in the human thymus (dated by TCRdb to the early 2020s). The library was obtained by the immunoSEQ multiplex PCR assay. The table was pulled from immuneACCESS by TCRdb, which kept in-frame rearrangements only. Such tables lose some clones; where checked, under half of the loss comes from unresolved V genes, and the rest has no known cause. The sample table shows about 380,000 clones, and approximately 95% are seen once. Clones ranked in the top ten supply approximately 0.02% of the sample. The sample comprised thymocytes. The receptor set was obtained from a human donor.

Here the CDR3 reads CASSESDGTDYYEQYF. CDR3 in DNA: TGTGCCAGCAGTGAGTCGGACGGGACGGACTACTACGAGCAGTACTTC. The chain combines TRBV2 with TRBJ2-7; D perhaps matches TRBD2 (6 bases). The ends were cut back, 3 bases at V and 3 bases at J, with 18 bases in the middle. Germline assignment: CDR1 SNHLY and CDR2 FYNNEI. The CDR3 is 16 residues long.

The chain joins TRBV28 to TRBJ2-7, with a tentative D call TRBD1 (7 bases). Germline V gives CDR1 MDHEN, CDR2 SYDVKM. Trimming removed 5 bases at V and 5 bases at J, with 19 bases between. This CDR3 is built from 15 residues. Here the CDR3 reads CASSPGVEGGHEQYF. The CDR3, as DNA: TGTGCCAGCAGTCCGGGGGTTGAAGGGGGCCACGAGCAGTACTTC.

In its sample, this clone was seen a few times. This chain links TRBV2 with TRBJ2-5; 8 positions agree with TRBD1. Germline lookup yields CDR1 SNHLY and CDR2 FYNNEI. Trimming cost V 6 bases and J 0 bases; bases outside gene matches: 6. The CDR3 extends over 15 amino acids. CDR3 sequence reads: CASRVPTGDQETQYF. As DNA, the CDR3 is TGTGCCAGCAGGGTTCCGACAGGGGACCAAGAGACCCAGTACTTC.

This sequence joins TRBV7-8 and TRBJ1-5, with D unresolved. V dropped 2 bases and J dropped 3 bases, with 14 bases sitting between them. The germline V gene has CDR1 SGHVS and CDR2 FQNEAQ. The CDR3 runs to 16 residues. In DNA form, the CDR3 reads TGTGCCAGCAGCTTAAGTCACATATTTGCCAATCAGCCCCAGCATTTT. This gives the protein CASSLSHIFANQPQHF.

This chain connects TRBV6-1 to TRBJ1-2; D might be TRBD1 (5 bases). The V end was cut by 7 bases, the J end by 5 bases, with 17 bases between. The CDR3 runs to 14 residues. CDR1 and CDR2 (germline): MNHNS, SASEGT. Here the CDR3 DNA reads TGTGCCAGCATCAATAGGGACGGATGGTATGGCTACACCTTC. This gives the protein CASINRDGWYGYTF.

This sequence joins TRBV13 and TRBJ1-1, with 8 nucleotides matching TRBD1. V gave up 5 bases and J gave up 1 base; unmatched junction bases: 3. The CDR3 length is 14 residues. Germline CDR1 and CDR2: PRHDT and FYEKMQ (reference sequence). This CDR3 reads CASSVTGGNTEAFF. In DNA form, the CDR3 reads TGTGCCAGCAGCGTCACAGGGGGGAACACTGAAGCTTTCTTT.